This entry concerns a single T cell receptor beta chain. Its recognized antigen is unknown. One base away there is no much larger clone; base qualities are not given. TCRbeta CDR3 regions were amplified from genomic DNA by means of the immunoSEQ Assay, a bias-controlled multiplex PCR. The original pipeline was this. The number of nucleated cells in each sample was estimated by amplification of reference gene primers within the assay. Sequence reads were collapsed and filtered to measure the absolute abundance of every unique TCRbeta CDR3 rearrangement. For each sample, productive Simpson clonality was calculated as the square root of Simpson's diversity index over productive rearrangements. This immuneACCESS table, as held by TCRdb, lists in-frame sequences with V and J called but not all clones. Of the missing ones, under half trace to an unresolved V gene in checked studies; the others have no known cause. That table gives V, J and clone size, and the DNA gave D and trimming. This sample lists about 230,000 clones; 88% were detected once. The top ten hold about 3.5% of the sample.

This sample was included in a study of blood T cell repertoires in COVID-19 (dated by TCRdb to the early 2020s). At the level of the whole study: The collaborator samples originated in the United States, Italy and Spain and spanned the acute and convalescent phases of COVID-19. The prospective study material was composed of cDNA or gDNA derived from T cells, B-cell-depleted T cells, or PBMCs. HLA class I and class II types, where available, came from metadata supplied by the sample provider rather than from assay-based typing. A freely available public database, intended as a resource for researchers studying the immune response to SARS-CoV-2, is where the repertoires were released. The dataset comprised deeply sampled blood TCRbeta repertoires from subjects exposed to, actively infected with, or recovered from COVID-19. The samples were drawn from two sources: the first 160 participants of the ongoing ImmuneRACE study, and 950 to 1,500 subjects contributed by 6 global collaborators. Sample metadata almost always included a de-identified subject ID, COVID-19 status, age in years and sex. Overall study results and their limits: The amount of clinical and demographic metadata varied by source and participant and was provided uncurated.

Enrolling through a virtual design, the prospective study's participants ranged in age from roughly 18 to 90 years and lived across 24 United States geographic areas. In the prospective study, cohorts were assigned on the basis of participant-reported clinical history obtained from a screening survey and a study questionnaire. Exposed participants had been in contact, within 2 weeks of entering the study, with a person who had a PCR-confirmed or clinician-diagnosed case of COVID-19. Each participant in the prospective study had whole blood, serum and a nasopharyngeal or oropharyngeal swab collected by mobile phlebotomists. Participants in the prospective study had the option to provide additional blood draws and questionnaires over a roughly 2-month period. Blood samples from the prospective study were shipped frozen or at room temperature prior to DNA extraction. CDR3 length: 16 amino acids, cysteine to phenylalanine. Left in the record is the CDR3 DNA by itself, 48 bases read in frame from the first base. The germline V gene encodes CDR1 MNHEY and CDR2 SMNVEV (reference sequence). V and J are truncated by 0 bases and 2 bases respectively, leaving an intervening sequence of 11 bases.

Sequencing was done on a sample of PBMCs or T cells enriched from blood (not recorded which). This sequence originates from a woman in her thirties who had been exposed to COVID-19. The chain is encoded by TRBV27 joined to TRBJ2-1; TRBD2 could be the D gene, as 6 bases match. The CDR3 has the sequence CASSLSNRLAYNEQFF. The base sequence is TGTGCCAGCAGTTTATCGAACAGACTAGCCTACAATGAGCAGTTCTTC.